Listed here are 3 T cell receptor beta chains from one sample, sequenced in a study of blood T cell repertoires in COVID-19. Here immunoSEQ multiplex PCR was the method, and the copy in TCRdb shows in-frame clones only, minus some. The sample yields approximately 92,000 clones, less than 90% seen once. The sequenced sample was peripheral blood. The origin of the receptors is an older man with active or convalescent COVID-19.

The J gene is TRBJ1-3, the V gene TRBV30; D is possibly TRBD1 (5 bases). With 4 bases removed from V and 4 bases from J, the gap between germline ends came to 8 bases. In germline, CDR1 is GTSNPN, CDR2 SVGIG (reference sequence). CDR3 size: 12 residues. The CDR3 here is CAWTGSGNTIYF. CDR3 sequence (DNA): TGTGCCTGGACAGGGTCCGGAAACACCATATATTTT.

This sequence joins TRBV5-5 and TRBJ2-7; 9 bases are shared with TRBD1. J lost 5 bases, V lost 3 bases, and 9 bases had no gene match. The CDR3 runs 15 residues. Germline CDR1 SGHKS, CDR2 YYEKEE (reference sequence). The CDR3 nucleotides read TGTGCCAGCAGCTGGGGGACAGGGTCGACCCACGAGCAGTACTTC. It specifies CASSWGTGSTHEQYF.

The CDR3 loop reads CATSDLRWVRCSYEQYF. The DNA for the CDR3 is TGTGCCACCAGTGACCTGCGGTGGGTGCGGTGCTCCTACGAGCAGTACTTC. The rearrangement joins TRBV24-1 to TRBJ2-7; D not certain. The CDR3 has 17 amino acids. Germline CDR1 is KGHDR and CDR2 is SFDVKD. The V and J ends lost 4 bases and 0 bases respectively, with 18 bases between them.